This T cell receptor beta chain was captured in a study of Ad26.COV2.S vaccination and SARS-CoV-2 variants. V was cut by 6 bases and J by 4 bases, with 12 bases left in between. This CDR3 is built from 13 residues. CDR1 is SNHLY and CDR2 is FYNNEI in the germline V gene. Clones were sequenced by immunoSEQ multiplex PCR, and TCRdb holds only the in-frame ones, with some missing. Here the sample spans about 460,000 clones, about nine tenths being singletons. Indicated treatment: around 19 received Ad26.COV2.S at low or high dose, single or two shots; a few received placebo; per-sample allocation not given. All samples were drawn on day 63, counting from the first vaccine or placebo injection.

Sequenced here: peripheral blood, sampled in a trial of Ad26.COV2.S vaccine versus placebo. The TCR sequence derives from a person aged 18 to 59 who received the Ad26.COV2.S COVID-19 vaccine or a placebo. The V gene is TRBV2, the J gene TRBJ1-2; no reliable D call. CDR3 bases: TGTGCCAGCAGAGATACAGTCCTCTATGGCTACACCTTC. It is translated as CASRDTVLYGYTF.